The source of this T cell receptor beta chain is a study of blood T cells in healthy people across ages. Sample-barcoded 5' priming and a J-beta primer mix drove a second PCR of roughly 7 to 11 cycles. Any given sample supplied a minimum of 2.5 million CDR3-containing paired-end reads. Using its own MiXCR run on the 5' RACE reads, TCRdb lists one record per CDR3 protein. The sample gives fewer than 1.5 million distinct CDR3 sequences, about 40% of which show up once; roughly 7.9% is in the top ten. Comments on this clonotype: Its antigen is currently unknown.

The CDR3 consists of 15 residues. Germline assignment: CDR1 MNHEY and CDR2 SVGAGI. Trimming shortened V by 1 base and J by 7 bases, and 17 bases separated the two germline ends. Findings and caveats of the study: In these data, TCR beta diversity tracked strongly with naive T cell percentage.

The receptor comes from a young woman in good health. The sequenced sample consisted of blood. The chain uses TRBV6-5 and TRBJ2-7, with D hard to call. The CDR3: CASSYWVGSDNEQYF. DNA for the CDR3: TGTGCCAGCAGTTACTGGGTGGGGTCCGACAATGAGCAGTACTTC.